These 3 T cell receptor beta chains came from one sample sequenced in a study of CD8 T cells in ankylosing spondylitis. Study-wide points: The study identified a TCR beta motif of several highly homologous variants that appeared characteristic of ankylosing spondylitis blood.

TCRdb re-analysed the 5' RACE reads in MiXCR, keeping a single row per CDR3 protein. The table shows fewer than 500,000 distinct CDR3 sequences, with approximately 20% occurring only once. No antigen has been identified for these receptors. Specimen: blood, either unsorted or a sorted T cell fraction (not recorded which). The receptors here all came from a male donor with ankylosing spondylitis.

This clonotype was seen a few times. CDR3 protein: CASSSGQVSVYEQYF. The CDR3 nucleotides read TGTGCCAGCAGCTCCGGACAGGTCTCAGTCTACGAGCAGTACTTC. The V gene is TRBV7-9, the J gene TRBJ2-7; 7 positions agree with TRBD1. The J segment lost 3 bases and the V segment lost 4 bases, leaving 9 bases of the junction unmatched. This CDR3 has 15 residues. The germline CDR1 and CDR2 sequences are SEHNR and FQNEAQ (reference sequence). Full variable domain (remainder filled in from reference TRBV7-9 and TRBJ2-7): DTGVSQNPRHKITKRGQNVTFRCDPISEHNRLYWYRQTLGQGPEFLTYFQNEAQLEKSRLLSDRFSAERPKGSFSTLEIQRTEQGDSAMYLCASSSGQVSVYEQYFGPGTRLTVT.

The DNA of the CDR3 is TGCAGTGCTAGAGAATCCTACGAGCAGTACTTC. It is translated as CSARESYEQYF. The genes are TRBV20-1 and TRBJ2-7; D is ambiguous. Germline values: CDR1 DFQATT, CDR2 SNEGSKA (reference sequence). Trimming left V 0 bases short and J 1 base short, with 1 base between. The CDR3 consists of 11 residues.

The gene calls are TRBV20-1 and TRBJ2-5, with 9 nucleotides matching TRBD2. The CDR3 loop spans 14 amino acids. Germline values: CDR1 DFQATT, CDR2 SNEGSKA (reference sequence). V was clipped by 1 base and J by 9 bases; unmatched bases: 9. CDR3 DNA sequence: TGCAGTGCTAGAGTGTTGCGCGGGAGGGTGGCCCAGTACTTC. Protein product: CSARVLRGRVAQYF.